This T cell receptor beta chain was observed in a study of naive and memory T cell subsets. Points from the study as a whole: The RNA method is potentially sensitive to activation and differentiation changes.

TCR cDNA received a 3' ligated oligonucleotide that carried a UMI. Input was about 1 to 1000 ng of DNase-treated total RNA without cell sorting. This clonotype was observed a few times. Its target is unknown. V was shortened by 7 bases and J by 4 bases, with 10 bases between the two germline ends. The CDR3 runs 12 residues. Ligated cDNA underwent four rounds of PCR with nested alpha and beta constant region primers and SP2. Alpha and beta constant region primers primed reverse transcription for blood and skin samples. TCRdb analysed the 5' RACE reads with MiXCR anew, one entry per CDR3 protein. The table includes tens of thousands of distinct CDR3 sequences, under 10% detected once.

The chain combines TRBV12-3 or TRBV12-4 with TRBJ1-2; the D is unclear. The TCR comes from a female donor in good health. CDR3 sequence: CASTPGRYGYTF. The DNA of the CDR3 is TGTGCCAGCACCCCGGGCCGCTATGGCTACACCTTC.